This entry describes one TCR beta chain. What it binds is unknown. These data are taken from a study of OX40 agonist ivuxolimab in advanced cancers. On the study more broadly: Patients received intravenous ivuxolimab every 2 weeks at 0.01 to 10 mg/kg. The study enrolled dose-escalation patients with hepatocellular carcinoma, melanoma, renal cell or head and neck cancer.

Broader study findings: On average, CD8+ T cells had more expanded clones than CD4+. In the 0.1 to 3.0 mg/kg range, CD4+ and CD8+ blood T cells had expanded clonally by week 6.

The method was immunoSEQ multiplex PCR; TCRdb's version includes in-frame clones alone and lacks a portion of them. The table has about 53,000 clones, 85% to 90% seen once. The CDR3 runs to 14 residues. The V gene lost 0 bases and the J gene lost 4 bases, with 9 bases spanning the gap. Germline V lookup: CDR1 SGHAT, CDR2 FQNNGV. The clonotype was recovered from an adult with an advanced solid tumor such as melanoma, head and neck, liver or kidney cancer. This specimen was CD4+ or CD8+ T cells sorted from blood, taken in a trial of the OX40 agonist ivuxolimab. The chain links TRBV11-2 to TRBJ1-2, with no clear D. The chain's CDR3 is CASSLDGASYGYTF. As DNA, the CDR3 is TGTGCCAGCAGCTTAGATGGTGCCAGCTATGGCTACACCTTC.